The 24 T cell receptor beta chains listed next were all sequenced from one sample in a study of response to subunit inactivated influenza vaccine (dated by TCRdb to 2016 to 2018). The library was prepared using RT-PCR. Data came from an Illumina HiSeq 2500. The public reads were run again by TCRdb, first through fastp at Q25 and then through MiXCR, and only productive beta chains were kept. Every distinct CDR3 protein forms one entry, paired with its most common genes and DNA. The sample yields hundreds of thousands of distinct CDR3 sequences; around 13% were counted once. The ten largest account for 6% to 9.5% of the sample. The sample here was PBMCs from blood, taken 14 to 15 days before vaccination. The receptors were gathered from a man over 45 who received an inactivated influenza vaccine. Donor details come from another sample of the same person, matched by shared clones.

Of note for this clonotype: A much larger clone sits a single nucleotide away, making a read error possible. This chain joins TRBV12-3 or TRBV12-4 and TRBJ2-7, with 7 nucleotides matching TRBD1. V shed 3 bases and J 7 bases; nucleotides not matched to a gene: 12. This CDR3 contains 15 residues. Here the CDR3 DNA reads TGTGCCAGCAGTTTGTTGGAGGACAGGCAGAGGGAGCAGTACTTC. Translating it yields CASSLLEDRQREQYF.

This clonotype was seen many times. The gene calls are TRBV5-1 and TRBJ2-1, with D maybe TRBD2 (6 bases). Germline V lookup: CDR1 SGHRS, CDR2 YFSETQ. V was shortened by 4 bases and J by 2 bases, with 13 bases between the two germline ends. The CDR3 has 15 residues. In DNA form, the CDR3 reads TGCGCCAGCAGCGTAAGCGGGCTTACCTACAATGAGCAGTTCTTC. Amino acid sequence: CASSVSGLTYNEQFF.

The chain joins TRBV14 to TRBJ2-5, with TRBD2 matching over 7 bases. V lost 0 bases to trimming and J lost 5 bases; unmatched junction nucleotides: 9. Looked up from germline, CDR1 is SGHDN and CDR2 is FVKESK. The CDR3 contains 16 residues. DNA for the CDR3: TGTGCCAGCAGCCAAGATCTGTGGTTGGGAGGGGAGACCCAGTACTTC. It codes for CASSQDLWLGGETQYF.

Here the CDR3 reads CASSRPPPEGNNEQFF. In DNA form, the CDR3 reads TGTGCCAGCAGTAGACCGCCTCCGGAGGGGAACAATGAGCAGTTCTTC. This rearrangement joins TRBV27 to TRBJ2-1; a weak D match, TRBD2 (6 bases). V lost 5 bases and J 5 bases, leaving 19 bases between the germline ends. The CDR3 runs 16 residues. Per germline, CDR1 MNHEY and CDR2 SMNVEV (reference sequence).

This clonotype was observed a handful of times. The gene calls are TRBV28 and TRBJ2-7, with D perhaps matching TRBD1 (5 bases). CDR3 size: 13 residues. Trimming pared 8 bases from V and 2 bases from J, leaving 13 bases between. Germline CDR1 and CDR2: MDHEN and SYDVKM. The CDR3, as DNA: TGTGCCAGCCGGGCAGGGCGCGCCTACGAGCAGTACTTC. Translating it yields CASRAGRAYEQYF.

The V gene is TRBV10-2, the J gene TRBJ2-1; 15 bases align to TRBD2. Trimming at V came to 6 bases and at J to 4 bases, leaving 4 bases not matched to a gene. This CDR3 is 16 amino acids long. Germline CDR1 and CDR2: WSHSY and SAAADI. The CDR3 protein is CASRGLAGGPYNEQFF. The CDR3 region has the DNA TGCGCCAGCAGAGGACTAGCGGGGGGGCCTTACAATGAGCAGTTCTTC.

V gene TRBV19 combines with J gene TRBJ2-5, with D perhaps TRBD1 (6 bases). Germline CDR1 and CDR2: LNHDA and SQIVND (reference sequence). With 4 bases removed from V and 7 bases from J, the gap between germline ends came to 13 bases. There are 13 residues in the CDR3. The CDR3 DNA is TGTGCCAGTAGTAATCACAGGGCGGGGACCCAGTACTTC. It is translated as CASSNHRAGTQYF. The variable domain in full, with the rest retrieved from reference TRBV19 and TRBJ2-5, is DGGITQSPKYLFRKEGQNVTLSCEQNLNHDAMYWYRQDPGQGLRLIYYSQIVNDFQKGDIAEGYSVSREKKESFPLTVTSAQKNPTAFYLCASSNHRAGTQYFGPGTRLLVL.

This clonotype showed up just a few times. This chain connects TRBV19 to TRBJ2-2; perhaps D is TRBD1 or TRBD2 (6 bases each). This CDR3 region has 14 residues. CDR1 is LNHDA, CDR2 SQIVND, per germline (reference sequence). V lost 8 bases and J 4 bases, leaving 14 bases between the germline ends. CDR3 coding DNA: TGTGCCAGTGCGGTAGAGGGGGGCACCGGGGAGCTGTTTTTT. It is translated as CASAVEGGTGELFF.

This clonotype was counted a few times. The CDR3 nucleotides read TGTGCCAGCAGCGTAGACCCGGGACAGGGCTCCTACGAGCAGTACTTC. Protein: CASSVDPGQGSYEQYF. This rearrangement joins TRBV9 to TRBJ2-7, with 9 bases that match TRBD1. Germline lookup yields CDR1 SGDLS and CDR2 YYNGEE. The length of the CDR3 is 16 residues. J was trimmed by 0 bases and V by 0 bases; bases with no gene match: 4.

This clonotype was picked up a small number of times. The CDR3 spells CASSVPRTGRVQETQYF. The CDR3 nucleotides are TGTGCCAGCAGCGTCCCTCGGACAGGACGAGTCCAAGAGACCCAGTACTTC. The genes are TRBV9 and TRBJ2-5, with TRBD1 identical over 7 bases. The CDR3 consists of 17 residues. The germline gives CDR1 SGDLS, CDR2 YYNGEE. The ends lost 2 bases at V and 1 base at J; junction bases unmatched: 11.

This clonotype was found a few times. The genes are TRBV7-9 and TRBJ2-7, with a weak D call TRBD2 (6 bases). Germline V gives CDR1 SEHNR, CDR2 FQNEAQ (reference sequence). This CDR3 comprises 13 residues. With 5 bases removed from V and 4 bases from J, the gap between germline ends came to 12 bases. The CDR3 loop is CASSQAGLYEQYF. The CDR3, as DNA: TGTGCCAGCAGCCAAGCGGGTTTATACGAGCAGTACTTC.

The V and J genes are TRBV6-5 and TRBJ1-6, with 7 bases fitting TRBD1. J lost 8 bases, V lost 4 bases, and 5 bases had no gene match. This CDR3 spans 14 amino acids. Germline V gene data show CDR1 as MNHEY and CDR2 as SVGAGI. CDR3 loop: CASSLQGKDSPLHF. The DNA of the CDR3 is TGTGCCAGCAGTTTACAGGGGAAGGATTCACCCCTCCACTTT.

This chain links TRBV4-2 with TRBJ2-7, with 7 bases matching TRBD1. This CDR3 has 16 amino acids. Germline CDR1 and CDR2: LGHNA and YNFKEQ. V dropped 4 bases and J dropped 2; count of bases not matched to a gene: 11. CDR3 in amino acids: CASSRIPGQSPYEQYF. CDR3 coding DNA: TGTGCCAGCAGCCGTATCCCGGGACAGAGCCCCTACGAGCAGTACTTC.

This clonotype came up a few times. This chain connects TRBV6-2 or TRBV6-3 to TRBJ2-1, with 7 nucleotides matching TRBD2. The V gene end was trimmed by 6 bases and the J gene end by 6 bases; junction bases not matched to a gene: 11. CDR1 and CDR2 from the germline V gene are MNHEY and SVGEGT. CDR3 length: 15 residues. CDR3 protein: CASSLGGTPRNEQFF. In DNA form, the CDR3 reads TGTGCCAGCAGCTTGGGGGGGACTCCTCGCAATGAGCAGTTCTTC.

Many counts were recorded for this clonotype. The chain employs TRBV19 and TRBJ2-1, with 9 nucleotides matching TRBD2. The length of the CDR3 is 15 residues. Germline CDR1 reads LNHDA; CDR2 reads SQIVND (reference sequence). V gave up 5 bases and J gave up 5 bases; unmatched junction bases: 7. CDR3 DNA sequence: TGTGCCAGTAGTGGCAAGCGGGGGGCCCACAATGAGCAGTTCTTC. Protein: CASSGKRGAHNEQFF.

This clonotype was picked up a small number of times. This rearrangement joins TRBV7-9 to TRBJ1-2; perhaps TRBD1 as D (6 bases). V lost 5 bases and J lost 4, with 17 bases in between. Germline assignment: CDR1 SEHNR and CDR2 FQNEAQ (reference sequence). CDR3 size: 15 residues. The CDR3 sequence: CASSQNGGDTYGYTF. For the CDR3, the DNA is TGTGCCAGCAGCCAAAATGGGGGGGACACCTATGGCTACACCTTC. The variable domain in full, with the rest retrieved from reference TRBV7-9 and TRBJ1-2, is DTGVSQNPRHKITKRGQNVTFRCDPISEHNRLYWYRQTLGQGPEFLTYFQNEAQLEKSRLLSDRFSAERPKGSFSTLEIQRTEQGDSAMYLCASSQNGGDTYGYTFGSGTRLTVV.

The chain joins TRBV20-1 to TRBJ1-1; D is uncertain. The germline CDR1 and CDR2 sequences are DFQATT and SNEGSKA (reference sequence). V dropped 5 bases and J dropped 1 base, with 11 bases sitting between them. The CDR3 consists of 13 residues. The CDR3, as DNA: TGCAGTGCTCTTAGCTGGACGAACACTGAAGCTTTCTTT. As protein: CSALSWTNTEAFF.

This clonotype was counted ten times or more. The rearrangement uses TRBV5-1 and TRBJ2-2, with a tentative D call TRBD2 (7 bases). V shed 2 bases and J shed 1 base, with 9 bases lying between them. The CDR3 is 15 residues long. CDR1 and CDR2 from the germline V gene are SGHRS and YFSETQ. The CDR3 is CASSLAGQNTGELFF. The CDR3 DNA is TGCGCCAGCAGCTTAGCGGGACAGAACACCGGGGAGCTGTTTTTT.

Within the sample, this clonotype is medium-sized. The genes are TRBV4-3 and TRBJ2-3; D remains unclear. CDR1 and CDR2 from the germline V gene are LGHNA and YSLEER. The V and J ends lost 3 bases and 1 base respectively, with 14 bases between them. CDR3 length: 16 amino acids. The CDR3 DNA reads TGCGCCAGCAGCCAGGATTTAATATGGGGCACAGATACGCAGTATTTT. It translates to CASSQDLIWGTDTQYF.

The chain couples TRBV16 to TRBJ1-2; the D is unclear. V lost 0 bases, J lost 8 bases, and 10 bases lay in between. The CDR3 contains 13 residues. Germline values: CDR1 KGHSY, CDR2 FQNENV. CDR3 sequence: CASSQSGGVGYTF. CDR3 bases: TGTGCCAGCAGCCAATCAGGCGGGGTCGGCTACACCTTC.

This clonotype turned up a few times. This rearrangement joins TRBV20-1 to TRBJ2-7; 8 bases align to TRBD1. Germline trimming cut 5 bases from V and 4 bases from J; bases unmatched to any gene: 7. There are 13 residues in the CDR3. CDR1 DFQATT and CDR2 SNEGSKA come from the germline V gene (reference sequence). The CDR3 DNA sequence: TGCAGTGCTCCACAGGGGGTTAGGTACGAGCAGTACTTC. This gives the protein CSAPQGVRYEQYF.

The table lists this clonotype with a few counts. The rearrangement links TRBV6-5 to TRBJ1-1; 9 bases line up with TRBD1. Germline V CDR1 and CDR2: MNHEY, SVGAGI. The CDR3 has 15 residues. The trim removed 4 bases at V and 4 bases at J, leaving 7 bases unmatched. CDR3: CASSWDRVLGTEAFF. The CDR3 DNA sequence: TGTGCCAGCAGTTGGGACAGGGTGTTAGGCACTGAAGCTTTCTTT.

In DNA, the CDR3 is TGTGCCACCAGCAGATCCCCGGGGGCATACGGGGCGAGCTCCTACAATGAGCAGTTCTTC. Translating gives CATSRSPGAYGASSYNEQFF. The chain is built from TRBV15 and TRBJ2-1; D is perhaps TRBD1 or TRBD2 (6 bases each). This CDR3 is built from 20 residues. Germline V gene data show CDR1 as LNHNV and CDR2 as YYDKDF (reference sequence). V lost 2 bases, J lost 0 bases, and 23 bases lay in between.

Ten or more counts support this clonotype. This chain joins TRBV5-1 and TRBJ2-7, with 8 positions matching TRBD1. CDR1 is SGHRS and CDR2 is YFSETQ in the germline V gene. V lost 3 bases and J lost 3; bases outside the gene matches: 2. The CDR3 runs to 13 residues. CDR3 sequence (DNA): TGCGCCAGCAGCTCGACAGGGGACTACGAGCAGTACTTC. Protein sequence: CASSSTGDYEQYF.